This T cell receptor (beta chain) was recorded in a study of cytomegalovirus exposure and HLA in healthy donors. Study results and caveats: A further, later analysis showed that HLA-associated TCR beta chains (compared with equally common others) were more clonally expanded. Some V segments (TRBV6-2 and TRBV6-3 among them) were excluded as indistinguishable.

CDR3 length: 15 amino acids. In germline, CDR1 is SGHRS, CDR2 YFSETQ. The V gene lost 2 bases and the J gene lost 6 bases, with 14 bases spanning the gap. The PCR ran on 60 Vbeta and 13 Jbeta primers. Only in-frame clones appear in the TCRdb table, and some are missing; sequencing was by immunoSEQ multiplex PCR. The repertoire holds about 190,000 clones, with about 80% as singletons. Concerning this clone: Its specificity is unknown.

The TCR originated in a woman in her fifties or sixties in good health and CMV-seropositive. Material for sequencing was PBMCs. The chain combines TRBV5-1 with TRBJ2-2, with a possible D match to TRBD1 (6 bases). Here the CDR3 reads CASSFRTDFPGELFF. The CDR3 DNA reads as TGCGCCAGCAGCTTTCGGACAGACTTCCCCGGGGAGCTGTTTTTT. The full variable domain, rest sourced from reference TRBV5-1 and TRBJ2-2, is KAGVTQTPRYLIKTRGQQVTLSCSPISGHRSVSWYQQTPGQGLQFLFEYFSETQRNKGNFPGRFSGRQFSNSRSEMNVSTLELGDSALYLCASSFRTDFPGELFFGEGSRLTVL.